Sequencing of this T cell receptor beta chain was carried out in a study of shared clonotypes between healthy human individuals. Sequencing used immunoSEQ multiplex PCR; TCRdb keeps in-frame clones, though not all of them. The table lists approximately 1,000,000 clones, around 78% of them singletons. CDR3 length: 15 residues. V was shortened by 7 bases and J by 2 bases, with 17 bases between the two germline ends. CDR1 SGHAT and CDR2 FQNNGV come from the germline V gene. The sample taken for sequencing was memory CD4+ T cells from PBMCs. As to subset: CD45RA-negative fraction. This chain connects TRBV11-2 to TRBJ2-5, with unresolved D. The sequence was obtained from a man younger than 35 in good health. Some clones in this sample may be carry-over from other donors' samples. The CDR3: CASIQLMAAQETQYF. The CDR3 DNA sequence: TGTGCCAGCATCCAGCTTATGGCAGCTCAAGAGACCCAGTACTTC. The full variable domain, rest sourced from reference TRBV11-2 and TRBJ2-5, is EAGVAQSPRYKIIEKRQSVAFWCNPISGHATLYWYQQILGQGPKLLIQFQNNGVVDDSQLPKDRFSAERLKGVDSTLKIQPAKLEDSAVYLCASIQLMAAQETQYFGPGTRLLVL.